This T cell receptor (beta chain) was captured by sequencing in a study of OX40 agonist ivuxolimab in advanced cancers. Background for the entire study: Ivuxolimab, which targeted the costimulatory receptor OX40 (CD134), was an agonistic, fully human IgG2 monoclonal antibody. In the dose-escalation cohort, 70% to 90% of patients were male, and the mean age was 60 years with a range of roughly 23 to 79. The point of sequencing TCRbeta in the periphery was to test whether ivuxolimab changed TCR sequence diversity and drove clonal T-cell expansion. The paper describes the monotherapy dose-escalation part (N of about 47 patients) of the phase I trial of ivuxolimab. Three dose-escalation patients achieved partial responses, one with hepatocellular carcinoma and two with cutaneous melanoma. Patients were allowed to have had prior anti-PD-1, anti-PD-L1 or anti-CTLA-4 therapy, and around two fifths of the dose-escalation patients had been treated with checkpoint inhibitors. Among the 52 dose-escalation patients, about 19 had hepatocellular carcinoma, approximately 15 melanoma, 9 renal cell carcinoma and 9 head and neck cancer. Intravenous ivuxolimab was administered to patients every 2 weeks at six dose levels: 0.01, 0.1, 0.3, 1.5, 3 and 10 mg/kg. What the work shows at the level of the full study, not this receptor alone: The antigen specificity of the clonally expanded peripheral T cells was not determined. In the 0.1-3.0 mg/kg groups, partial responders had among the lowest normalized peripheral clonal expansion, particularly in CD8+ T cells. Clonal expansion of both CD4+ and CD8+ blood T cells was observed from baseline to week 6 at doses 0.1 to 3.0 mg/kg. Low levels of normalized T-cell clonal expansion were also shown by some nonresponding patients. After ivuxolimab, CD8+ T cells had more expanded clones than CD4+ T cells on average.

The trial excluded patients who had a history of autoimmune disease or were on systemic immunosuppression. Peripheral blood for TCR sequencing was collected from all dose cohorts at baseline, on cycle 4 day 1, and on cycle 7 day 1. The samples were taken from a phase I, first-in-human, multicenter, open-label dose-escalation trial of ivuxolimab. The trial enrolled adults with locally advanced or metastatic head and neck squamous cell, hepatocellular, melanoma or renal cell carcinoma. Before TCR sequencing, CD4+ T cells and CD8+ T cells were sorted from peripheral blood as separate populations. Concerning this clone itself: It lacks a known antigen. The input lacks base qualities; no much larger clone sits a single base away.

The germline V end is reduced by 7 bases and the J end by 5 bases; junction bases left unmatched: 5. Spanning cysteine to phenylalanine, the CDR3 consists of 13 amino acids. Kept here is only the CDR3 DNA, which spans 39 bases and is read in frame from base 1. Sequences WSHSY (CDR1) and SAAADI (CDR2) are obtained from the germline V gene. To sequence the TCRbeta CDR3 region, genomic DNA was isolated from the sorted cells. The immunoSEQ Assay was used for sequencing of TCRbeta CDR3 regions. TCRdb mirrors the immuneACCESS table, restricted to in-frame sequences. Some clones are absent from its copies; in checked studies, under half trace to an unresolved V gene, and the reason for the others is unknown. For this sample the table gives about 56,000 clones, of which approximately 80% were detected only once. The ten largest account for roughly 4% of the sample.

This receptor was obtained from an adult with an advanced solid tumor such as melanoma, head and neck, liver or kidney cancer. This chain is built from TRBV10-2 and TRBJ2-3; 8 central bases correspond to TRBD2. Here the sequenced sample was CD4+ or CD8+ T cells sorted from blood, taken in a trial of the OX40 agonist ivuxolimab. Here is the DNA: TGCGCCAGCACAAGCGGGGGCGGAGATACGCAGTATTTT. The encoded protein is CASTSGGGDTQYF.